This TCR beta chain was identified in a study of blood T cell repertoires in COVID-19. Study context: Material from acute and convalescent COVID-19 was sourced from the United States, Italy and Spain. The analysed material was cDNA or gDNA that came from T cells, B-cell-depleted T cells, or PBMCs.

The V end was cut by 0 bases, the J end by 6 bases, with 19 bases between. Germline loops: CDR1 SGDLS, CDR2 YYNGEE. This CDR3 is built from 16 residues. Original methodology: Estimation of nucleated cell counts was performed using reference gene primer amplification. Profiling relied on immunoSEQ multiplex PCR, and the TCRdb table lists in-frame clones only, not all of them. V, J and clone size reflect that table, while D and trimming were determined from the DNA. The sample carries some 170,000 clones, 81% recorded once. The source of this sequence is a human donor in a cohort sampled during active COVID-19. The chain joins TRBV9 to TRBJ2-7; D is undetermined. Sequenced sample: peripheral blood. The CDR3 is CASSVAPLATYREQYF. DNA for the CDR3: TGTGCCAGCAGCGTAGCCCCGTTAGCCACTTACCGCGAGCAGTACTTC.